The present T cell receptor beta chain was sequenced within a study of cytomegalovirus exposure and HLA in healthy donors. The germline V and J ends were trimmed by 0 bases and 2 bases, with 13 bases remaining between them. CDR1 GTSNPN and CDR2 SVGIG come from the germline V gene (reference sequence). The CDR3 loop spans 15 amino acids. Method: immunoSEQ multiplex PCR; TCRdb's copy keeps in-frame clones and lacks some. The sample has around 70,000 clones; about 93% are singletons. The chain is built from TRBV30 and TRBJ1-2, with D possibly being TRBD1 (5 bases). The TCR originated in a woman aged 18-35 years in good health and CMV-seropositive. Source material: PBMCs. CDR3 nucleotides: TGTGCCTGGAGTGTAGGGTCAGGGCGAAACTATGGCTACACCTTC. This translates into CAWSVGSGRNYGYTF.